This T cell receptor (beta chain) was profiled in a study of T-cell reconstitution after alpha-beta-depleted transplantation in children. Findings and caveats of the study: One year after transplant, T-cell counts and diversity came mostly from newly produced T cells. Expanded graft clones, several hundred of them, were reportedly the source of alpha-beta T cells about two months after transplant.

As concerns this clonotype: Its antigen is not identified.

Construction of the TCRbeta library involved unique molecular identifiers. Using its own MiXCR run on the PCR reads, TCRdb lists one record per CDR3 protein. The table has about 830,000 distinct CDR3 sequences, roughly 15% seen once. The CDR3 length is 12 residues. The V gene lost 2 bases and the J gene lost 6 bases, with 5 bases spanning the gap. Germline V CDR1 and CDR2: MNHEY, SVGEGT. Here the sequenced sample was PBMCs, mostly from graft donor cells, taken 360 days after TCRalphabeta/CD19-depleted stem cell transplant. J is TRBJ2-1 and V is TRBV6-2 or TRBV6-3; D uncertain. This receptor was obtained from a male patient younger than 18 who had a stem cell transplant for acute lymphoblastic leukemia, so the T cells may come from the graft donor. CDR3 nucleotide sequence: TGTGCCAGCAGTTACGGACCCAATGAGCAGTTCTTC. It yields the protein CASSYGPNEQFF.